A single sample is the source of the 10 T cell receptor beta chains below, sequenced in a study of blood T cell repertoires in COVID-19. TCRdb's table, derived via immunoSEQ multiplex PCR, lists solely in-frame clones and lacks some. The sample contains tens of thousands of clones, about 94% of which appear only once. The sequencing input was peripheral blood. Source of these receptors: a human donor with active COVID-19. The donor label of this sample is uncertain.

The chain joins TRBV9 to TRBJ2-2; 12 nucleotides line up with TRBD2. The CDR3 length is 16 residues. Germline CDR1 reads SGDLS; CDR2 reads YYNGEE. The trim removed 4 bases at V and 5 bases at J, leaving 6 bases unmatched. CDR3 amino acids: CASSPSGLAGTGELFF. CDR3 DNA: TGTGCCAGCAGCCCCTCCGGACTAGCGGGGACCGGGGAGCTGTTTTTT.

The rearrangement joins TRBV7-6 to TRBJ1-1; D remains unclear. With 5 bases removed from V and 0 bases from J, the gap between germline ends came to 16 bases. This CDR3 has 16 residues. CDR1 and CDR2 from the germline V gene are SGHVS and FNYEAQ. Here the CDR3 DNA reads TGTGCCAGCAGCGGTACACCGCAGCGGCTGAACACTGAAGCTTTCTTT. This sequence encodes CASSGTPQRLNTEAFF.

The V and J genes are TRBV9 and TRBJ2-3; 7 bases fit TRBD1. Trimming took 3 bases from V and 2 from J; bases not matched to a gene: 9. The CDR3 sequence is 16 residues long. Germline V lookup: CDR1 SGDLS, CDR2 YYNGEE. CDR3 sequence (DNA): TGTGCCAGCAGCGCCTTTGGGACAGCACCCACAGATACGCAGTATTTT. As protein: CASSAFGTAPTDTQYF.

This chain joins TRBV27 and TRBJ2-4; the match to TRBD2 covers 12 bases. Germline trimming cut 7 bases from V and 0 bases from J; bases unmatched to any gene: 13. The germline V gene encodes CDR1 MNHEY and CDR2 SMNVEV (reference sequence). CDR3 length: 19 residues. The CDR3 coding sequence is TGTGCCAGCACCTATATTGGGACTAGCGGGCCCTTAGCCAAAAACATTCAGTACTTC. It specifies CASTYIGTSGPLAKNIQYF.

CDR3 region: CASSLTQGDTGELFF. CDR3 nucleotides: TGTGCCAGCAGCTTAACTCAGGGCGACACCGGGGAGCTGTTTTTT. This chain links TRBV7-6 with TRBJ2-2; the D gene is possibly TRBD1 (5 bases). This CDR3 has 15 amino acids. Per germline, CDR1 SGHVS and CDR2 FNYEAQ. V dropped 2 bases and J dropped 3 bases, with 10 bases sitting between them.

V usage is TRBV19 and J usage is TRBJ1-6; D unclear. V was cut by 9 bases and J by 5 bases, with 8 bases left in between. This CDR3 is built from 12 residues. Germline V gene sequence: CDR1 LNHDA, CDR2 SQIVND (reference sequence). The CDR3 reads CASRDDNSPLHF. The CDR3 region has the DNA TGTGCCAGCCGGGATGATAATTCACCCCTCCACTTT.

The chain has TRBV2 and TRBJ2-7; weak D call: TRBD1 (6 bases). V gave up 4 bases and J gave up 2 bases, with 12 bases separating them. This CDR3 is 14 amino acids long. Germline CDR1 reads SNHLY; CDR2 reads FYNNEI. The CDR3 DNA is TGTGCCAGCAGTGTGGACAGACTTACCTACGAGCAGTACTTC. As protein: CASSVDRLTYEQYF. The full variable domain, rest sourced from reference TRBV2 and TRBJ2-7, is EPEVTQTPSHQVTQMGQEVILRCVPISNHLYFYWYRQILGQKVEFLVSFYNNEISEKSEIFDDQFSVERPDGSNFTLKIRSTKLEDSAMYFCASSVDRLTYEQYFGPGTRLTVT.

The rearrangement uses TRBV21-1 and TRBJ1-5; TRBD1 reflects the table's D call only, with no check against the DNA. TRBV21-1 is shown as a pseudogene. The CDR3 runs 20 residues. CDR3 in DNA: TGTGCCAGCAGCAAAGTGTCCCCCTCGGGACAGGGGGTACACAATCAGCCCCAGCATTTT. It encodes CASSKVSPSGQGVHNQPQHF.

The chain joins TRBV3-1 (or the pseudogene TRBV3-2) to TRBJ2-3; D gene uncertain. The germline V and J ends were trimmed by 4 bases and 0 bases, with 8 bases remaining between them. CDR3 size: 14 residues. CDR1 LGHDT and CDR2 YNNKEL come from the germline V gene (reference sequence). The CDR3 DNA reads TGTGCCAGCAGCCCCCAGATGAGCACAGATACGCAGTATTTT. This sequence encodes CASSPQMSTDTQYF.

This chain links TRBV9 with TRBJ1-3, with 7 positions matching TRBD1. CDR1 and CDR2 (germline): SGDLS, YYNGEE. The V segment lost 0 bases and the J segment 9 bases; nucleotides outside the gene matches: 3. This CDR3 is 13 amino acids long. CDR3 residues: CASSVEQGTTIYF. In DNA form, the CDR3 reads TGTGCCAGCAGCGTAGAACAGGGGACCACCATATATTTT.